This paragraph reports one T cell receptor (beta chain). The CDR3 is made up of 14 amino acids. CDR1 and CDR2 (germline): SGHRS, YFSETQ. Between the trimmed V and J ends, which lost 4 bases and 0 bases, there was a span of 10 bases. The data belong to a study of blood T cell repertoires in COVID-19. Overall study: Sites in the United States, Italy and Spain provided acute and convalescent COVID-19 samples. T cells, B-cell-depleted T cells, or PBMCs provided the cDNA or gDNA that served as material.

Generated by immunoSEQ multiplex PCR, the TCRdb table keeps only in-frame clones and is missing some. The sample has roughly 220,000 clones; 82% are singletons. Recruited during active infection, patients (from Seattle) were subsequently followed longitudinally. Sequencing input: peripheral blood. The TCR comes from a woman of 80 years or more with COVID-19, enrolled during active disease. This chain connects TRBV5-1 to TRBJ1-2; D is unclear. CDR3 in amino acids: CASSVQAANYGYTF. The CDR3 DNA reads TGCGCCAGCAGCGTGCAGGCAGCTAACTATGGCTACACCTTC.